The present T cell receptor beta chain was sequenced within a study of cytomegalovirus exposure and HLA in healthy donors. The CDR3 is 14 amino acids. V was clipped by 5 bases and J by 11 bases; unmatched bases: 12. The germline CDR1 and CDR2 sequences are MNHEY and SVGAGI. Separate from the approximately 720-subject first cohort, the roughly 120-subject validation cohort was the one that the donors belonged to. Concerning this clone: The antigen remains unidentified.

Whole-study findings and limits: Specific recognition of CMV antigens was confirmed in vitro for a few chains (all CMV-associated).

The assay was immunoSEQ multiplex PCR, and TCRdb's table has in-frame clones only and misses some. There are 200,000 to 250,000 clones in the sample; less than 85% occur only once, and 4.5% to 6% lies in the top ten. The chain uses TRBV6-5 and TRBJ1-1; 9 bases agree with TRBD1. Sequencing was carried out using PBMCs. The TCR sequence derives from a woman between 18 and 29 years old in good health and CMV-seronegative. The CDR3 loop is CASSEGTGMLKAFF. CDR3 coding DNA: TGTGCCAGCAGTGAAGGGACAGGGATGTTGAAGGCTTTCTTT.